This passage covers 13 T cell receptor beta chains from one sample sequenced in a study of blood T cell repertoires in COVID-19. The table came from immunoSEQ multiplex PCR; TCRdb's copy has only in-frame clones and leaves some out. Among approximately 97,000 clones, roughly 80% were seen once, and the ten largest hold about 4.3%. The sample comprised peripheral blood. The receptors stem from a man between 60 and 75 years old with acute or convalescent COVID-19.

The CDR3 loop reads CASSPRQGKNTEAFF. The CDR3 DNA reads TGTGCCAGCAGCCCCAGACAGGGAAAGAACACTGAAGCTTTCTTT. The chain recombines TRBV11-3 with TRBJ1-1; 7 bases match TRBD1. Germline V gene sequence: CDR1 SGHNT, CDR2 YENEEA. With 5 bases clipped from V and 1 base from J, the junction kept 7 bases outside the gene matches. The CDR3 runs to 15 residues.

This clone was observed once. The chain carries TRBV15 and TRBJ2-3; maybe TRBD1 (5 bases). Deletions cut 0 bases from V and 5 bases from J, with 15 bases between. The CDR3 sequence is 16 residues long. The germline CDR1 and CDR2 sequences are LNHNV and YYDKDF (reference sequence). CDR3 amino acids: CATSRDLRGSLDTQYF. Written as DNA, the CDR3 is TGTGCCACCAGCAGAGATTTAAGGGGTTCCCTAGATACGCAGTATTTT. Combining the CDR3 with reference TRBV15 and TRBJ2-3 gives the whole variable domain DAMVIQNPRYQVTQFGKPVTLSCSQTLNHNVMYWYQQKSSQAPKLLFHYYDKDFNNEADTPDNFQSRRPNTSFCFLDIRSPGLGDTAMYLCATSRDLRGSLDTQYFGPGTRLTVL.

The chain uses TRBV10-1 and TRBJ1-4, with 7 bases lining up with TRBD1. Germline V lookup: CDR1 WNHNN, CDR2 SYGVQD (reference sequence). V trimming: 4 bases; J trimming: 5 bases; junction bases outside the gene matches: 4. The CDR3 contains 14 residues. CDR3 amino acids: CASSGDSTNEKLFF. The CDR3 DNA reads TGCGCCAGCAGTGGGGACAGTACCAATGAAAAACTGTTTTTT.

This clone was counted once. The chain employs TRBV6-7 and TRBJ2-7; TRBD2 matches at 13 bases. TRBV6-7 counts as an open reading frame of uncertain function. V shed 0 bases, J shed 4 bases, and the junction held 12 bases outside the gene matches. The CDR3 is made up of 19 amino acids. CDR3 sequence reads: CASSYSRLAGGPPAYEQYF. CDR3 sequence (DNA): TGTGCCAGCAGTTACTCGAGACTAGCGGGGGGCCCCCCCGCTTACGAGCAGTACTTC.

The V and J genes are TRBV6-5 and TRBJ1-1, with a possible D match to TRBD1 (5 bases). The V end lost 7 bases, the J end lost 10 bases, and 16 bases lay between the germline ends. CDR1 and CDR2 from the germline V gene are MNHEY and SVGAGI. CDR3 length: 12 residues. The DNA of the CDR3 is TGTGCCAGCACCGACGGGGGGAGGGGAGCTTTCTTT. Its protein is CASTDGGRGAFF.

The chain links TRBV7-2 to TRBJ2-7; D is perhaps TRBD1 (6 bases). This CDR3 has 13 residues. CDR1 and CDR2 (germline): SGHTA, FQGNSA. The V end was cut by 7 bases, the J end by 3 bases, with 13 bases between. CDR3 coding DNA: TGTGCCAGCACCCTGGACAGCTACTACGAGCAGTACTTC. Its translation: CASTLDSYYEQYF.

The chain joins TRBV4-3 to TRBJ1-2, with D possibly being TRBD1 (6 bases). The germline V gene has CDR1 LGHNA and CDR2 YSLEER. Trimming took 0 bases from V and 5 from J, leaving 13 bases between them. The CDR3 loop spans 15 amino acids. The CDR3 nucleotides read TGCGCCAGCAGCCAAGAACAGGGATGGGGTTATGGCTACACCTTC. This sequence encodes CASSQEQGWGYGYTF.

This clone was picked up a small number of times. This chain links TRBV7-3 with TRBJ1-1; tentative D call: TRBD1 (6 bases). V shed 5 bases and J shed 6 bases, with 19 bases lying between them. The CDR3 is made up of 15 amino acids. Germline V gene sequence: CDR1 SGHTA, CDR2 FQGTGA. Written as DNA, the CDR3 is TGTGCCAGCAGCCCAGAACAGGGAGAGTATTCTGAAGCTTTCTTT. Protein sequence: CASSPEQGEYSEAFF.

The V gene is TRBV5-6, the J gene TRBJ1-2, with 8 positions matching TRBD1. The germline gives CDR1 SGHDT, CDR2 YYEEEE. V gave up 3 bases and J gave up 4 bases; unmatched junction bases: 5. This CDR3 comprises 14 residues. The CDR3, as DNA: TGTGCCAGCAGCTACGGACAGGGTGGCTATGGCTACACCTTC. It yields the protein CASSYGQGGYGYTF.

The chain is built from TRBV27 and TRBJ1-5; TRBD1 aligns across 8 bases. CDR1 and CDR2 (germline): MNHEY, SMNVEV (reference sequence). The ends lost 5 bases at V and 7 bases at J; junction bases unmatched: 4. The CDR3 has 13 amino acids. The CDR3 DNA is TGTGCCAGCAGTCAGGGGGCTTGGCAGCCCCAGCATTTT. Translation gives CASSQGAWQPQHF.

This clone has a handful of counts. Other DNA sequences in the sample encode the same CDR3. The V call is TRBV27, the J call TRBJ2-7, with 9 bases matching TRBD2. J gave up 1 base and V 8 bases, and 3 bases lay outside the gene matches. The CDR3 is 13 residues long. CDR1 and CDR2 (germline): MNHEY, SMNVEV (reference sequence). CDR3 residues: CASRLAGSYEQYF. DNA for the CDR3: TGTGCCAGCCGCCTAGCGGGATCCTACGAGCAGTACTTC.

The table lists this clone with a few counts. The chain recombines TRBV4-1 with TRBJ2-7; 7 positions agree with TRBD1. Trimming at V came to 2 bases and at J to 4 bases, leaving 5 bases not matched to a gene. The CDR3 length is 14 residues. CDR1 is MGHRA and CDR2 is YSYEKL in the germline V gene. In DNA form, the CDR3 reads TGCGCCAGCAGCCAACCCGACAGGGAATACGAGCAGTACTTC. The encoded protein is CASSQPDREYEQYF.

The V call is TRBV5-4, the J call TRBJ2-1; D gene uncertain. Per the germline V gene, CDR1 is SGHNT and CDR2 is YYREEE (reference sequence). The V and J ends lost 4 bases and 10 bases respectively, with 18 bases between them. The CDR3 has 14 residues. CDR3 sequence (DNA): TGTGCCAGCAGCAGCCGATCTGAAGCCACGGAGCAGTTCTTC. This translates into CASSSRSEATEQFF.